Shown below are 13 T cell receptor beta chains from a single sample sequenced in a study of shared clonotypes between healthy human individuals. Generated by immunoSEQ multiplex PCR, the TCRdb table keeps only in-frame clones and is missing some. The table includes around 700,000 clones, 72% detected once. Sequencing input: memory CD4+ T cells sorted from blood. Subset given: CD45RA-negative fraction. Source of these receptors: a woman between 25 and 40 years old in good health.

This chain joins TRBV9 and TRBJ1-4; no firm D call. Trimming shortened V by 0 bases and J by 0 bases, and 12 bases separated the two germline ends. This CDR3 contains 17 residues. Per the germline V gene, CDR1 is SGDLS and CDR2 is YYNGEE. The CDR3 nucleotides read TGTGCCAGCAGCGTAGGCGGCAGCTTTGCAACTAATGAAAAACTGTTTTTT. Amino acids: CASSVGGSFATNEKLFF.

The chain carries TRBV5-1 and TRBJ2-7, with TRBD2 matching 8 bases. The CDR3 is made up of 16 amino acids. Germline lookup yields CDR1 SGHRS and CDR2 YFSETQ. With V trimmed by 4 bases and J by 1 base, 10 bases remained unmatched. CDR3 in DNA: TGCGCCAGCAGCCCAACCTTAGCGGGATCGTCCTACGAGCAGTACTTC. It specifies CASSPTLAGSSYEQYF.

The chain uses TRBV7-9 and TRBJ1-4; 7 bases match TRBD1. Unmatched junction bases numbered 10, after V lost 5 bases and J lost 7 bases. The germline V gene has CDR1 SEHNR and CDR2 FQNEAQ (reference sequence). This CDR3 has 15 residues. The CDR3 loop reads CASSLRGDSFEKLFF. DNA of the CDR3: TGTGCCAGCAGCCTTAGGGGGGACAGCTTTGAAAAACTGTTTTTT.

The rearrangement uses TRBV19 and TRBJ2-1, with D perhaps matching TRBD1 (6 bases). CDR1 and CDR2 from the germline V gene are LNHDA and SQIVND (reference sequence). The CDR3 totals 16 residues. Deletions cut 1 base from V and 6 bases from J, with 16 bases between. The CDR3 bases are TGTGCCAGTAGTATAGTTGAGGGAAGGGGGTCCAATGAGCAGTTCTTC. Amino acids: CASSIVEGRGSNEQFF.

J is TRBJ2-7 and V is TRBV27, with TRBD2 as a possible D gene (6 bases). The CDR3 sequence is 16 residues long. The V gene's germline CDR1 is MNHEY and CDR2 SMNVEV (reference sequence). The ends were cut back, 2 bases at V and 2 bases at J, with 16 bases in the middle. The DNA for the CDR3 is TGTGCCAGCAGTTTACGGGGGACTCGAGAAACCTACGAGCAGTACTTC. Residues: CASSLRGTRETYEQYF.

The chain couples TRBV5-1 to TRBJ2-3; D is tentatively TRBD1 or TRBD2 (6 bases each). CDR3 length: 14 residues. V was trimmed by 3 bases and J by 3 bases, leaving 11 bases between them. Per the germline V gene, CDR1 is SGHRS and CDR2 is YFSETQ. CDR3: CASSWGARTDTQYF. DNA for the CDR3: TGCGCCAGCAGCTGGGGGGCGCGGACAGATACGCAGTATTTT.

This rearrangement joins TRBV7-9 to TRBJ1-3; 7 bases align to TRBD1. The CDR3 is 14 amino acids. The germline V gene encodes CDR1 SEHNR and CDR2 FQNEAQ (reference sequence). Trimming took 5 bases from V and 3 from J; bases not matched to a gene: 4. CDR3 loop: CASSMTGLGNTIYF. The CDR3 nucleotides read TGTGCCAGCAGCATGACAGGGCTTGGAAACACCATATATTTT.

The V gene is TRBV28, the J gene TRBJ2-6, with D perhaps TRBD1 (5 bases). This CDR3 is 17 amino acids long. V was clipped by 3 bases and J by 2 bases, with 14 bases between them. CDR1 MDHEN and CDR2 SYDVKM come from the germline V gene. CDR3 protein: CASSFRAFRPGANVLTF. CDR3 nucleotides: TGTGCCAGCAGTTTCAGGGCTTTCCGCCCTGGGGCCAACGTCCTGACTTTC.

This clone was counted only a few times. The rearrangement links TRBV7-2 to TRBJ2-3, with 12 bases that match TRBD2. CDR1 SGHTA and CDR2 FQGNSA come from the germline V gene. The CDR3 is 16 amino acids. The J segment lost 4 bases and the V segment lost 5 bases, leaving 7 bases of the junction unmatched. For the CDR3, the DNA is TGTGCCAGCAGCCCCCAGCTAGCGGGAGGGGCAGATACGCAGTATTTT. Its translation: CASSPQLAGGADTQYF.

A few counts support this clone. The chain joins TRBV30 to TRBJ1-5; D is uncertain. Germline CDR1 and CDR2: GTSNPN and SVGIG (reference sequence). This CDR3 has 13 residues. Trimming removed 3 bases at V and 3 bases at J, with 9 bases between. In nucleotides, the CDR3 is TGTGCCTGGAGCTTTTCAACCAATCAGCCCCAGCATTTT. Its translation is CAWSFSTNQPQHF.

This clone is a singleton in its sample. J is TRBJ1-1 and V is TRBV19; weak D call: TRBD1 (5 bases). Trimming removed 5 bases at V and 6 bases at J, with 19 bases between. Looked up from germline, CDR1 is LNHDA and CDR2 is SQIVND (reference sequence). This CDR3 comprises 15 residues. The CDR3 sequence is CASSEISAEGAEAFF. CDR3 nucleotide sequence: TGTGCCAGTAGTGAGATCAGCGCTGAAGGGGCTGAAGCTTTCTTT.

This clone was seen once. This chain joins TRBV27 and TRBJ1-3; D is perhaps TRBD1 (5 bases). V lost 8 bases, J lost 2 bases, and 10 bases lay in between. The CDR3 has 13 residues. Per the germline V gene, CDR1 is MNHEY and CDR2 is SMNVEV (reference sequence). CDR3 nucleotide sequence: TGTGCCAGCGGGACGATTCCTGGAAACACCATATATTTT. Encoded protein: CASGTIPGNTIYF.

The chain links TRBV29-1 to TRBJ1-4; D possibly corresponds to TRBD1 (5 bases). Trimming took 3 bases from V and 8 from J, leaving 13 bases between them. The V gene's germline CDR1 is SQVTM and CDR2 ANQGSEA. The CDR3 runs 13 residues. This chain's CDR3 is CSVDRGMNEKLFF. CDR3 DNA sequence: TGCAGCGTTGACCGGGGCATGAACGAAAAACTGTTTTTT.